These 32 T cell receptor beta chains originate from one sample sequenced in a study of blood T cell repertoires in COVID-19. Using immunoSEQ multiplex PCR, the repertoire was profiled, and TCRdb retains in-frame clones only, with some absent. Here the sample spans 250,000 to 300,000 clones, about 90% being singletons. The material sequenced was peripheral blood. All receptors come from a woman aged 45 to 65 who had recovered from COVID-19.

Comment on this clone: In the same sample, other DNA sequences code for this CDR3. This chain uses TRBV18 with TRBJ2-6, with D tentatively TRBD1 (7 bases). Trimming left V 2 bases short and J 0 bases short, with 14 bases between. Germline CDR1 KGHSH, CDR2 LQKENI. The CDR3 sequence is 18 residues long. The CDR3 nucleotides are TGTGCCAGCTCACCAGTGGCAGGGGGGAGCTCTGGGGCCAACGTCCTGACTTTC. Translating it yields CASSPVAGGSSGANVLTF.

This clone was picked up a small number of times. The CDR3 DNA reads TGTGCCAGCAGCGTTAGCGGGAGAAGGGGCAATGAGCAGTTCTTC. Translated: CASSVSGRRGNEQFF. V is TRBV9 and J is TRBJ2-1, with 9 bases identical to TRBD2. The V and J ends lost 2 bases and 6 bases, in that order; junction bases with no gene match: 6. CDR1 and CDR2 from the germline V gene are SGDLS and YYNGEE. CDR3 size: 15 residues.

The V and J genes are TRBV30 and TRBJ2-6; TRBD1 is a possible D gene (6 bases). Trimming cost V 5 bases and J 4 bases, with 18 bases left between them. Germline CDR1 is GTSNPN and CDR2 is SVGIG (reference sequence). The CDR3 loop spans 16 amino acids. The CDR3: CAWVLQGPGGANVLTF. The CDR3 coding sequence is TGTGCCTGGGTATTACAGGGCCCGGGGGGGGCCAACGTCCTGACTTTC.

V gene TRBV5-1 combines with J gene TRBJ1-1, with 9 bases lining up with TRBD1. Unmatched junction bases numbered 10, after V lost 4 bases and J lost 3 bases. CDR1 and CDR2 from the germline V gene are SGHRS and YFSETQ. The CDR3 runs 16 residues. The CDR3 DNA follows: TGCGCCAGCAGCCGCCAGGGACAGGGCGGAGACACTGAAGCTTTCTTT. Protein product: CASSRQGQGGDTEAFF.

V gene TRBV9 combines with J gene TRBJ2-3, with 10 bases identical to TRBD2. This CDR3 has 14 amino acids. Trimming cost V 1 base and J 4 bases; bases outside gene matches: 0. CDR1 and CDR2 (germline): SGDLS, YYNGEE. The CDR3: CASSVSGGADTQYF. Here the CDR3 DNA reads TGTGCCAGCAGCGTAAGCGGGGGGGCAGATACGCAGTATTTT.

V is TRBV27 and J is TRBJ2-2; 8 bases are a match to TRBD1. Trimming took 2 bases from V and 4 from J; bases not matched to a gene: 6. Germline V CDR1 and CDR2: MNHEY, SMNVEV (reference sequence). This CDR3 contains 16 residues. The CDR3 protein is CASSLVTGVSTGELFF. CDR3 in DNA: TGTGCCAGCAGTTTAGTGACAGGGGTCAGCACCGGGGAGCTGTTTTTT.

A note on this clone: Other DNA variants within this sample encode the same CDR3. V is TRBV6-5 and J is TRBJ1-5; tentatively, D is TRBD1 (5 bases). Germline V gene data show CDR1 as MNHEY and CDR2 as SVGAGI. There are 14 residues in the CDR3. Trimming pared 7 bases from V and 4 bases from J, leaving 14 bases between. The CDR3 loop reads CASTPPGGNQPQHF. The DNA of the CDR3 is TGTGCCAGCACCCCCCCCGGGGGGAATCAGCCCCAGCATTTT.

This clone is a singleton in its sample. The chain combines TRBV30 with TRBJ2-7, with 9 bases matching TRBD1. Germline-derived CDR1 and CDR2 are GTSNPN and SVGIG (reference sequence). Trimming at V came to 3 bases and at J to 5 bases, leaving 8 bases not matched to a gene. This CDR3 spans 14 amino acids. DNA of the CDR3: TGTGCCTGGAGACCGGACAGGGGTCGGAACGAGCAGTACTTC. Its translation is CAWRPDRGRNEQYF.

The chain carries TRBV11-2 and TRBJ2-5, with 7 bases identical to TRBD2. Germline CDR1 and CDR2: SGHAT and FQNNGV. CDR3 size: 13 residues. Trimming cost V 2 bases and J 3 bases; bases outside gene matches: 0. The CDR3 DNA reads TGTGCCAGCAGCTTAAGCGGGGAAGAGACCCAGTACTTC. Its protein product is CASSLSGEETQYF.

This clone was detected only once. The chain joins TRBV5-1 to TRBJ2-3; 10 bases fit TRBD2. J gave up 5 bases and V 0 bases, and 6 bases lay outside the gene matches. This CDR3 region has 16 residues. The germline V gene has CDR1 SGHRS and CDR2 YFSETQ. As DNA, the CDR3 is TGCGCCAGCAGCTTGGCCTTCCAGCGGGGGGGAGATACGCAGTATTTT. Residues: CASSLAFQRGGDTQYF.

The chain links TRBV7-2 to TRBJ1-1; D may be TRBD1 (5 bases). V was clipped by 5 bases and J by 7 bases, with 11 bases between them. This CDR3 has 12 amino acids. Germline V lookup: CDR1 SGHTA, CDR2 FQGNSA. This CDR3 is CASSHDSYEAFF. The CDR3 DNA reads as TGTGCCAGCAGCCACGACAGCTATGAAGCTTTCTTT.

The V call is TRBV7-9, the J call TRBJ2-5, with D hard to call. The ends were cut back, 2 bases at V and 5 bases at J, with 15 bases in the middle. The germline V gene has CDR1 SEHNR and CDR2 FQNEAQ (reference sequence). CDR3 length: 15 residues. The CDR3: CASSLRRPQAETQYF. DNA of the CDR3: TGTGCCAGCAGCTTAAGGCGTCCTCAGGCCGAGACCCAGTACTTC. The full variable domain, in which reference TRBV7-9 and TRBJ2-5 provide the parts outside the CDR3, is DTGVSQNPRHKITKRGQNVTFRCDPISEHNRLYWYRQTLGQGPEFLTYFQNEAQLEKSRLLSDRFSAERPKGSFSTLEIQRTEQGDSAMYLCASSLRRPQAETQYFGPGTRLLVL.

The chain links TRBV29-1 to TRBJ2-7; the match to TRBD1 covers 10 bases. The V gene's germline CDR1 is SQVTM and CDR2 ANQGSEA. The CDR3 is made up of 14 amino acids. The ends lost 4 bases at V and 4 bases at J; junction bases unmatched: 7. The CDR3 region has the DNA TGCAGCGTTGTGAGGGACAGGGGCTTTTACGAGCAGTACTTC. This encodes CSVVRDRGFYEQYF.

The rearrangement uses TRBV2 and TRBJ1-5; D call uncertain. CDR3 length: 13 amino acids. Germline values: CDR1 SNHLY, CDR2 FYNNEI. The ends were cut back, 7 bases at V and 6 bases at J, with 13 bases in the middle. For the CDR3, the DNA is TGTGCCAGCATGAAACTTCCGAGTCAGCCCCAGCATTTT. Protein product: CASMKLPSQPQHF.

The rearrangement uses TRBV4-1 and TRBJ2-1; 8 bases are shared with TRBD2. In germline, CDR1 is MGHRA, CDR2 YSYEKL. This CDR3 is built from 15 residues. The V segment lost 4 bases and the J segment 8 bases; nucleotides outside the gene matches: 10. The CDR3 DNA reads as TGCGCCAGCAGCCTCGGACTAGCCCGAAGGGATGAGCAGTTCTTC. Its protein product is CASSLGLARRDEQFF.

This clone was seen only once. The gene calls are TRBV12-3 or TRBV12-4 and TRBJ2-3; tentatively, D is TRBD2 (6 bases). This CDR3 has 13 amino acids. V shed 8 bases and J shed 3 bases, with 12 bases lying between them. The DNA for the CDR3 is TGTGCCAGCCTAGCAAGCGGGACAGATACGCAGTATTTT. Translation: CASLASGTDTQYF.

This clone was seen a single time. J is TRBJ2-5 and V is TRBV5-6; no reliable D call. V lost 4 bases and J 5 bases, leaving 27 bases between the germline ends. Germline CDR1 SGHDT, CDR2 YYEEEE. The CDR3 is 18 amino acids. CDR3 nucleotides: TGTGCCAGCAGCACCATTGAACGCGGTCGAGACGGATTGGAGACCCAGTACTTC. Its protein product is CASSTIERGRDGLETQYF.

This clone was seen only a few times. CDR3 coding DNA: TGTGCCAGCAGCCGTGATTCTAGCGGGAGGTTATTCTTC. This codes for CASSRDSSGRLFF. This chain uses TRBV7-8 with TRBJ2-1, with 11 bases lining up with TRBD2. CDR3 length equals 13 residues. Trimming at V came to 5 bases and at J to 16 bases, leaving 10 bases not matched to a gene. Per germline, CDR1 SGHVS and CDR2 FQNEAQ.

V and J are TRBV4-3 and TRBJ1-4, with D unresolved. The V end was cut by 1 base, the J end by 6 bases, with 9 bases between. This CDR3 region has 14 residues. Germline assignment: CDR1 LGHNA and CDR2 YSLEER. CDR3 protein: CASSQVAEYEKLFF. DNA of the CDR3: TGCGCCAGCAGCCAAGTGGCGGAGTATGAAAAACTGTTTTTT.

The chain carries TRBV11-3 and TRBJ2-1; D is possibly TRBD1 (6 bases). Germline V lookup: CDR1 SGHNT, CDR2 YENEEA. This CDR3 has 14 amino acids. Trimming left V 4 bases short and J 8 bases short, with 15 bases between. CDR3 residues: CASSSGATTHEQFF. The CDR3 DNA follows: TGTGCCAGCAGCTCAGGGGCGACTACACATGAGCAGTTCTTC.

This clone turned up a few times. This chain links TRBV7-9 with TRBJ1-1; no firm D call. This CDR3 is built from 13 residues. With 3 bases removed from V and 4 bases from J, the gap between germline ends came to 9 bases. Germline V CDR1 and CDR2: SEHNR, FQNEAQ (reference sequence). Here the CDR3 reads CASSFRLSTEAFF. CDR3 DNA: TGTGCCAGCAGCTTCAGACTTAGCACTGAAGCTTTCTTT.

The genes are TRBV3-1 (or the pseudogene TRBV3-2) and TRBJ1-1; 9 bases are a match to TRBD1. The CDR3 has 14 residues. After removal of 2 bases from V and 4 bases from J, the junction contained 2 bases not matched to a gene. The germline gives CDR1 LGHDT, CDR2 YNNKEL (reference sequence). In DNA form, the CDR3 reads TGTGCCAGCAGCCAACCGACAGGGGGCACTGAAGCTTTCTTT. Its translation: CASSQPTGGTEAFF.

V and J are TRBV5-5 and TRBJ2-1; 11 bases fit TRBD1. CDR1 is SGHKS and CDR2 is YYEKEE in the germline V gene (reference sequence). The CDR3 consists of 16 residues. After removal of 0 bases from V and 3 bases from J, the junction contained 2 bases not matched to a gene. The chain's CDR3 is CASSLGDRGFYNEQFF. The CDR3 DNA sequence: TGTGCCAGCAGCTTGGGGGACAGGGGGTTCTACAATGAGCAGTTCTTC.

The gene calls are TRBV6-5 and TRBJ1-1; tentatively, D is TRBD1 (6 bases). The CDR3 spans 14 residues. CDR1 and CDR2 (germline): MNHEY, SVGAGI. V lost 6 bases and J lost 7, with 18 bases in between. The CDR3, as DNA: TGTGCCAGCAGGTATACCGGGACAAAGATTGAAGCTTTCTTT. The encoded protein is CASRYTGTKIEAFF.

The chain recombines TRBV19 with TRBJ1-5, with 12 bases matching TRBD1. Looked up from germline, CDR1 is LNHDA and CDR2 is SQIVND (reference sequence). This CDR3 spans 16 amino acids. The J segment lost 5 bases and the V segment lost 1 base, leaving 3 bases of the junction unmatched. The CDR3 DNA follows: TGTGCCAGTAGTATAGGCCGGGACAGGGGGCATCAGCCCCAGCATTTT. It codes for CASSIGRDRGHQPQHF.

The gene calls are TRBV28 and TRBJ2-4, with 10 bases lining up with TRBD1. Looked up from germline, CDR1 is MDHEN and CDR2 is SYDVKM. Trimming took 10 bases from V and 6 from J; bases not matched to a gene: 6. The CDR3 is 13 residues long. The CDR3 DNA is TGTGCCACAAGAGGGACAGGGGTAAACATTCAGTACTTC. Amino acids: CATRGTGVNIQYF.

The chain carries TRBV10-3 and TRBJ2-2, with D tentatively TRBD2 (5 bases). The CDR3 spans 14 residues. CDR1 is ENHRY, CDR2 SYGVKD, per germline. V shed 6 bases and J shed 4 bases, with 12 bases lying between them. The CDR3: CAISSGGGTGELFF. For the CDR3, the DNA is TGTGCCATCAGCTCAGGCGGAGGCACCGGGGAGCTGTTTTTT.

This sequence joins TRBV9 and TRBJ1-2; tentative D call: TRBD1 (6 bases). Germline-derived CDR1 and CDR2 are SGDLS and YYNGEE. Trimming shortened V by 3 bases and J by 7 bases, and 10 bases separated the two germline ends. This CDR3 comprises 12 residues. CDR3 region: CASSGGRGGYTF. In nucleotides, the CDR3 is TGTGCCAGCAGCGGTGGCAGGGGTGGCTACACCTTC.

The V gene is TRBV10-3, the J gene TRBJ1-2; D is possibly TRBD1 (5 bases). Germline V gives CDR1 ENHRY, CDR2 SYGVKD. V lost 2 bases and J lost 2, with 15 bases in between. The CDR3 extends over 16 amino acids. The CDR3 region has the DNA TGTGCCATCAGTGAGCATCGACAGTTGGGGAACTATGGCTACACCTTC. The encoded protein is CAISEHRQLGNYGYTF.

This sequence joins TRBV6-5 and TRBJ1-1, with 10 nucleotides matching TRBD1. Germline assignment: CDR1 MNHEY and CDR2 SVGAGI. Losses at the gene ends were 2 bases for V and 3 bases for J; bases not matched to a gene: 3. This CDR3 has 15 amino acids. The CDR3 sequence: CASSYEDRGDTEAFF. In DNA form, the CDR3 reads TGTGCCAGCAGTTACGAGGACAGGGGGGACACTGAAGCTTTCTTT.

The CDR3 spells CASSSLHLNTGEQYF. CDR3 nucleotide sequence: TGTGCCAGCAGTTCCCTCCACCTAAATACGGGCGAGCAGTACTTC. The chain recombines TRBV28 with TRBJ2-7; D uncertain. The CDR3 consists of 15 residues. Deletions cut 4 bases from V and 6 bases from J, with 19 bases between. Germline V gene sequence: CDR1 MDHEN, CDR2 SYDVKM.

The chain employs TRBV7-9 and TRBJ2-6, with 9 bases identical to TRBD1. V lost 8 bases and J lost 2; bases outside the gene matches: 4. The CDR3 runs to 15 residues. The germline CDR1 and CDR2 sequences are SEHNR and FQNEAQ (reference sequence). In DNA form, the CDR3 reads TGTGCCAGCGGGACAGGGCTTCCTGGGGCCAACGTCCTGACTTTC. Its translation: CASGTGLPGANVLTF.